This T cell receptor beta chain comes out of a study of blood T cells in healthy people across ages. The study's findings and limits: With age, beta diversity per million T cells declined roughly linearly, significantly by 30 to 50. Possibly, changes in expanded clonotypes were confounded because donor CMV status was unknown.

The use of a sample-barcoded 5' primer and a J-beta primer mix characterized a second PCR of roughly 7 to 12 cycles. Every single cDNA molecule received a tag from a template-switch adaptor with 12 random nucleotides. One entry per CDR3 protein results from TCRdb running MiXCR on the 5' RACE reads. This table holds hundreds of thousands of distinct CDR3 sequences, more than 45% found once. A word on this clonotype: Its antigen is unknown.

Trimming took 6 bases from V and 7 from J, leaving 22 bases between them. Germline values: CDR1 MNHEY, CDR2 SVGAGI. This CDR3 region has 15 residues. Sequenced: blood. The V and J genes are TRBV6-5 and TRBJ2-7; maybe TRBD1 (6 bases). This TCR came from a man older than 75 in good health. The CDR3, as DNA: TGTGCCAGCAGCCCCCCCCTTGGGGGCCGGAATGAGCAGTACTTC. Translated: CASSPPLGGRNEQYF.